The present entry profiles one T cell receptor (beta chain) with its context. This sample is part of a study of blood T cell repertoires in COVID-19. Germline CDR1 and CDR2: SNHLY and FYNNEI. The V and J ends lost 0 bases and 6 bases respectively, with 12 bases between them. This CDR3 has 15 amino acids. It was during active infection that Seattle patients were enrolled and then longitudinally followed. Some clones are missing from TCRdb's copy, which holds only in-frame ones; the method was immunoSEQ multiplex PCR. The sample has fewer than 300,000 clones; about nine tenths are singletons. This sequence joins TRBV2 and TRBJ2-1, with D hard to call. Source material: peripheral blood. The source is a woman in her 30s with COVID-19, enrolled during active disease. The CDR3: CASSEATPGLNEQFF. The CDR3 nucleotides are TGTGCCAGCAGTGAAGCGACCCCGGGTCTCAATGAGCAGTTCTTC.